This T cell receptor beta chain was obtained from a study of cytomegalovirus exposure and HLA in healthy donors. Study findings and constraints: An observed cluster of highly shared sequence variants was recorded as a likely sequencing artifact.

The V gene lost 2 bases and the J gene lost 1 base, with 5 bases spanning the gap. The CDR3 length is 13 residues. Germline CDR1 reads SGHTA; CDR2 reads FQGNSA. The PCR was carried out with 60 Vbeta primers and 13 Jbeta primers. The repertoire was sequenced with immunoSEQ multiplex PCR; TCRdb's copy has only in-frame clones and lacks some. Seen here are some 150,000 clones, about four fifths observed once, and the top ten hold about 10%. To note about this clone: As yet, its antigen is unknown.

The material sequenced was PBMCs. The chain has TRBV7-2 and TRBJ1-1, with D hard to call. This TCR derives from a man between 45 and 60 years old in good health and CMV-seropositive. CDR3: CASSLNRNTEAFF. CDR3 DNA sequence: TGTGCCAGCAGCTTAAATAGGAACACTGAAGCTTTCTTT.